One sample yielded the 25 T cell receptor beta chains listed below, sequenced in a study of CD8 T cells in Susac syndrome. Random hexamers primed reverse transcription of roughly 0.5 to 1 ug RNA. TCRdb re-called the immunoSEQ multiplex PCR reads through MiXCR, storing one row per CDR3 protein. The sample contains approximately 190,000 distinct CDR3 sequences, roughly 94% of which appear only once. Sequenced: CD8+ T cells from PBMCs. All receptors derive from a human donor with Susac syndrome.

V usage is TRBV4-1 and J usage is TRBJ2-7; 7 nucleotides agree with TRBD2. Unmatched junction bases numbered 5, after V lost 4 bases and J lost 5 bases. CDR3 length: 13 amino acids. Germline loops: CDR1 MGHRA, CDR2 YSYEKL. This chain's CDR3 is CASSRPAGDEQYF. The CDR3 DNA follows: TGCGCCAGCAGCCGCCCGGCGGGGGACGAGCAGTACTTC.

This clonotype was detected only once. The rearrangement joins TRBV19 to TRBJ1-5, with D possibly being TRBD1 (5 bases). The CDR3 is 13 residues long. Trimming shortened V by 4 bases and J by 6 bases, and 10 bases separated the two germline ends. Germline CDR1 LNHDA, CDR2 SQIVND (reference sequence). The CDR3 spells CASSTSGGQPQHF. CDR3 in DNA: TGTGCCAGTAGTACCTCTGGGGGTCAGCCCCAGCATTTT. Looking up the rest from reference TRBV19 and TRBJ1-5 gives the full variable domain: DGGITQSPKYLFRKEGQNVTLSCEQNLNHDAMYWYRQDPGQGLRLIYYSQIVNDFQKGDIAEGYSVSREKKESFPLTVTSAQKNPTAFYLCASSTSGGQPQHFGDGTRLSIL.

This sequence joins TRBV20-1 and TRBJ2-5; TRBD2 agrees at 8 bases. V shed 3 bases, J shed 5 bases, and the junction held 14 bases outside the gene matches. Germline CDR1 DFQATT, CDR2 SNEGSKA (reference sequence). The CDR3 is 16 residues long. CDR3 in DNA: TGCAGTGCTAGTCGTACTCGGGGGGGCCGGGGGGAGACCCAGTACTTC. This sequence encodes CSASRTRGGRGETQYF.

V is TRBV15 and J is TRBJ2-2, with D possibly TRBD1 on 5 matching bases. Trimming pared 4 bases from V and 4 bases from J, leaving 10 bases between. This CDR3 contains 14 residues. CDR1 is LNHNV and CDR2 is YYDKDF in the germline V gene (reference sequence). The chain's CDR3 is CATSTGSSTGELFF. CDR3 nucleotides: TGTGCCACCAGCACAGGGTCAAGCACCGGGGAGCTGTTTTTT.

This clonotype was counted once. The V call is TRBV20-1, the J call TRBJ2-1; D assignment may be TRBD1 or TRBD2 (6 bases each). The V gene's germline CDR1 is DFQATT and CDR2 SNEGSKA (reference sequence). The CDR3 sequence is 17 residues long. The V gene lost 0 bases and the J gene lost 3 bases, with 18 bases spanning the gap. The chain's CDR3 is CSARDRSDGGHYNEQFF. The DNA of the CDR3 is TGCAGTGCTAGAGATCGGTCGGACGGGGGCCACTACAATGAGCAGTTCTTC.

J is TRBJ2-5 and V is TRBV2; D may be TRBD2 (6 bases). Germline V gives CDR1 SNHLY, CDR2 FYNNEI. V dropped 6 bases and J dropped 8 bases, with 16 bases sitting between them. CDR3 length: 13 amino acids. CDR3 amino acids: CASSTTPGVTQYF. In DNA form, the CDR3 reads TGTGCCAGCAGCACGACTCCGGGAGTTACCCAGTACTTC.

The V call is TRBV24-1, the J call TRBJ1-5, with D hard to call. V was shortened by 6 bases and J by 9 bases, with 11 bases between the two germline ends. This CDR3 has 12 residues. Germline-derived CDR1 and CDR2 are KGHDR and SFDVKD. The CDR3 DNA follows: TGTGCCACCAGTTCCGCAGAGGGGCCCCAGCATTTT. It codes for CATSSAEGPQHF.

CDR3 nucleotide sequence: TGTGCCAGCAGTTTCACTTTGGGTCAGCCCCAGCATTTT. It translates to CASSFTLGQPQHF. This chain uses TRBV28 with TRBJ1-5, with D unresolved. Germline assignment: CDR1 MDHEN and CDR2 SYDVKM. This CDR3 region has 13 residues. The V end lost 3 bases, the J end lost 6 bases, and 9 bases lay between the germline ends. Variable domain in full (rest from reference TRBV28 and TRBJ1-5): DVKVTQSSRYLVKRTGEKVFLECVQDMDHENMFWYRQDPGLGLRLIYFSYDVKMKEKGDIPEGYSVSREKKERFSLILESASTNQTSMYLCASSFTLGQPQHFGDGTRLSIL.

The chain recombines TRBV10-3 with TRBJ1-6; 10 bases fit TRBD1. V shed 7 bases and J 9 bases; nucleotides not matched to a gene: 3. CDR1 is ENHRY and CDR2 is SYGVKD in the germline V gene. The CDR3 runs 13 residues. CDR3 bases: TGTGCCATCAAAGGGACAGGGGCTTCACCCCTCCACTTT. This sequence encodes CAIKGTGASPLHF.

The genes are TRBV5-6 and TRBJ2-7, with TRBD1 identical over 8 bases. CDR1 is SGHDT, CDR2 YYEEEE, per germline. After removal of 4 bases from V and 2 bases from J, the junction contained 8 bases not matched to a gene. The CDR3 spans 15 residues. The CDR3 reads CASSHGQGLTYEQYF. The CDR3 bases are TGTGCCAGCAGCCATGGACAGGGATTAACCTACGAGCAGTACTTC. The full variable domain, completed using reference TRBV5-6 and TRBJ2-7, is DAGVTQSPTHLIKTRGQQVTLRCSPKSGHDTVSWYQQALGQGPQFIFQYYEEEERQRGNFPDRFSGHQFPNYSSELNVNALLLGDSALYLCASSHGQGLTYEQYFGPGTRLTVT.

This clonotype was seen only a few times. This chain uses TRBV6-1 with TRBJ1-1; D not resolved. Between the trimmed V and J ends, which lost 2 bases and 2 bases, there was a span of 6 bases. Germline V CDR1 and CDR2: MNHNS, SASEGT. The CDR3 consists of 13 residues. The CDR3 DNA reads TGTGCCAGCAGTGAAACCGGAAACACTGAAGCTTTCTTT. Its protein product is CASSETGNTEAFF.

The chain recombines TRBV6-5 with TRBJ2-5; TRBD2 agrees at 11 bases. V lost 4 bases and J lost 4; bases outside the gene matches: 5. The germline gives CDR1 MNHEY, CDR2 SVGAGI. The CDR3 length is 15 residues. CDR3 nucleotide sequence: TGTGCCAGCAGTTCGACTAGCGGGATTCGAGAGACCCAGTACTTC. Translated, it gives CASSSTSGIRETQYF.

The chain carries TRBV11-2 and TRBJ2-7, with D unresolved. CDR3 size: 15 residues. V shed 0 bases and J shed 1 base, with 10 bases lying between them. Germline V gene lookup returns CDR1 SGHAT and CDR2 FQNNGV. The DNA of the CDR3 is TGTGCCAGCAGCTTAGAGTTCTCCACATCCTACGAGCAGTACTTC. This translates into CASSLEFSTSYEQYF.

CDR3 coding DNA: TGCGCCAGCAGCTTGGTGGATCGGGCCAAAAACATTCAGTACTTC. Protein sequence: CASSLVDRAKNIQYF. The chain couples TRBV5-1 to TRBJ2-4; D gene ambiguous. V gave up 0 bases and J gave up 1 base, with 8 bases separating them. The CDR3 extends over 15 amino acids. The germline CDR1 and CDR2 sequences are SGHRS and YFSETQ.

The chain has TRBV10-2 and TRBJ2-5, with D unclear. The CDR3 is 13 amino acids. Trimming removed 0 bases at V and 9 bases at J, with 11 bases between. Germline CDR1 and CDR2: WSHSY and SAAADI. In nucleotides, the CDR3 is TGCGCCAGCAGTGAGTCCTGGGTCCGGGCCCAGTACTTC. Amino acid sequence: CASSESWVRAQYF.

The V call is TRBV24-1, the J call TRBJ2-2, with D possibly matching TRBD1 (6 bases). Germline V lookup: CDR1 KGHDR, CDR2 SFDVKD. The CDR3 is 17 residues long. V was shortened by 3 bases and J by 0 bases, with 13 bases between the two germline ends. CDR3 amino acids: CATSDQQGNANTGELFF. CDR3 nucleotide sequence: TGTGCCACCAGTGATCAACAGGGTAACGCGAACACCGGGGAGCTGTTTTTT.

The V gene is TRBV5-1, the J gene TRBJ2-3; D is tentatively TRBD1 or TRBD2 (5 bases each). The CDR3 has 17 amino acids. Germline CDR1 is SGHRS and CDR2 is YFSETQ. Trimming removed 0 bases from V and 3 bases from J, with 17 bases in between. The CDR3 sequence: CASSLAWDLRRTDTQYF. DNA of the CDR3: TGCGCCAGCAGCTTGGCTTGGGACCTCCGGAGGACAGATACGCAGTATTTT.

This chain connects TRBV5-4 to TRBJ2-1; a weak D match, TRBD2 (6 bases). V was pared by 0 bases and J by 4 bases, with 14 bases between. Germline CDR1 and CDR2: SGHNT and YYREEE (reference sequence). This CDR3 is built from 16 residues. CDR3 loop: CASSLATSNGYNEQFF. The DNA for the CDR3 is TGTGCCAGCAGCTTGGCTACTAGCAACGGGTACAATGAGCAGTTCTTC.

This clonotype was seen once. CDR3 sequence (DNA): TGTGCCAGCAGCTGGGACAGAAACAATGAGCAGTTCTTC. Its protein product is CASSWDRNNEQFF. This chain uses TRBV27 with TRBJ2-1; 7 positions match TRBD1. With 6 bases clipped from V and 5 bases from J, the junction kept 4 bases outside the gene matches. The germline gives CDR1 MNHEY, CDR2 SMNVEV (reference sequence). There are 13 residues in the CDR3.

This sequence joins TRBV28 and TRBJ1-1; D perhaps matches TRBD1 (5 bases). The CDR3 is made up of 13 amino acids. V lost 6 bases to trimming and J lost 4 bases, with 12 bases between them. The germline gives CDR1 MDHEN, CDR2 SYDVKM. CDR3 residues: CASRIRESTEAFF. The CDR3 DNA follows: TGTGCCAGCAGAATCAGGGAGTCCACTGAAGCTTTCTTT.

V gene TRBV29-1 combines with J gene TRBJ1-2; D is possibly TRBD1 (5 bases). Between the trimmed V and J ends, which lost 4 bases and 4 bases, there was a span of 13 bases. CDR1 is SQVTM, CDR2 ANQGSEA, per germline. CDR3 size: 13 residues. The CDR3 nucleotides are TGCAGCGTTGTACCCCAGGGAAGCTATGGCTACACCTTC. This translates into CSVVPQGSYGYTF.

The rearrangement uses TRBV20-1 and TRBJ2-7, with 11 bases aligning to TRBD2. CDR1 and CDR2 from the germline V gene are DFQATT and SNEGSKA (reference sequence). The CDR3 is 17 residues long. V gave up 4 bases and J gave up 5 bases; unmatched junction bases: 16. The CDR3 nucleotides are TGCAGTGCTAAAACGCTGACGGGGCTAGCGGGGGGCCACGAGCAGTACTTC. It encodes CSAKTLTGLAGGHEQYF.

The chain couples TRBV20-1 to TRBJ2-1; 12 nucleotides align to TRBD2. Germline lookup yields CDR1 DFQATT and CDR2 SNEGSKA (reference sequence). V was pared by 3 bases and J by 4 bases, with 13 bases of the junction left unmatched. The CDR3 spans 18 residues. CDR3 loop: CSASRLLGLAGLYNEQFF. CDR3 DNA sequence: TGCAGTGCTAGTCGATTATTAGGACTAGCGGGATTGTACAATGAGCAGTTCTTC.

This rearrangement joins TRBV5-4 to TRBJ1-1; D may be TRBD1 (6 bases). V lost 4 bases and J lost 0, with 10 bases in between. Per germline, CDR1 SGHNT and CDR2 YYREEE (reference sequence). The CDR3 extends over 14 amino acids. CDR3 DNA sequence: TGTGCCAGCAGCAAGACAGGCGTGAACACTGAAGCTTTCTTT. This translates into CASSKTGVNTEAFF.

The chain uses TRBV2 and TRBJ2-1; maybe TRBD2 (6 bases). Germline lookup yields CDR1 SNHLY and CDR2 FYNNEI. V was shortened by 6 bases and J by 4 bases, with 10 bases between the two germline ends. The CDR3 totals 13 residues. The CDR3 region has the DNA TGTGCCAGCAGGGCGGGGCTTTACAATGAGCAGTTCTTC. It codes for CASRAGLYNEQFF.